The T cell receptor beta chain under discussion was sequenced for a study of blood T cell repertoires in COVID-19. Study-wide context: Acute-phase and convalescent COVID-19 samples originated in the United States, Italy and Spain. PBMCs, B-cell-depleted T cells, or T cells provided the cDNA or gDNA that made up the material.

Original handling: Reference gene primers were amplified, and this amplification served to estimate nucleated cell counts. The repertoire was sequenced with immunoSEQ multiplex PCR; TCRdb's copy has only in-frame clones and lacks some. The DNA was the basis for D and trimming; V, J and clone size are from that table. The top ten clones hold less than 8% of a sample with about 200,000 clones, about four fifths of them seen once. To note about this clone: Different DNA sequences within this sample yield the same CDR3.

This CDR3 is built from 13 residues. V was shortened by 2 bases and J by 6 bases, with 11 bases between the two germline ends. Germline V gene sequence: CDR1 SGHRS, CDR2 YFSETQ. Specimen: peripheral blood. The rearrangement links TRBV5-1 to TRBJ1-2; no clear D gene. The receptor was isolated from a woman between 50 and 59 years old with active or convalescent COVID-19. CDR3 sequence: CASSLGEADGYTF. The CDR3 DNA reads TGCGCCAGCAGCTTAGGCGAGGCGGATGGCTACACCTTC. Filled out from reference TRBV5-1 and TRBJ1-2, the complete variable domain reads KAGVTQTPRYLIKTRGQQVTLSCSPISGHRSVSWYQQTPGQGLQFLFEYFSETQRNKGNFPGRFSGRQFSNSRSEMNVSTLELGDSALYLCASSLGEADGYTFGSGTRLTVV.